This is a list of T cell receptor beta chains from one sample in a study of blood T cell repertoires in COVID-19. The method was immunoSEQ multiplex PCR; TCRdb's version includes in-frame clones alone and lacks a portion of them. The sample has around 130,000 clones, 77% seen once; the top ten hold around 18%. The source material was peripheral blood. The receptors here all came from an elderly man with acute or convalescent COVID-19. The conserved cysteine and the conserved F or W are not part of the CDR3 here. The order of the fields is J gene, D gene, V gene, CDR3 protein. D genes are given only for firm matches.

TRBJ1-1 TRBD1 TRBV6-5 ASSYSAGGLAEAF
TRBJ2-1 - TRBV7-2 ASSYVQREQF
TRBJ2-1 TRBD2 TRBV6-6 ASSYFRDYRDNEQF
TRBJ1-5 - TRBV6-6 ASGVDQPQH
TRBJ2-5 TRBD1 TRBV5-1 ASSWGQGGETQY
TRBJ1-4 TRBD1 TRBV6-5 ASSRQGADEKLF
TRBJ1-4 - TRBV7-8 ASSRGTNNEKLF
TRBJ2-4 - TRBV20-1 SASRTSKNIQY
TRBJ1-6 - TRBV7-3 ASSLTGGLPLH
TRBJ2-1 TRBD2 TRBV6-6 ASSYGGAYNEQF
TRBJ1-2 TRBD1 TRBV5-1 ASSSDLQGVSSYT
TRBJ2-2 TRBD2 TRBV28 ASSFGGAGTGELF
TRBJ2-1 TRBD1 TRBV28 ASSRRRDRGWNEQF
TRBJ2-7 TRBD1 TRBV19 ASSTSGQGSLELLYEQY
TRBJ1-3 TRBD1 TRBV18 ASSPLRRGQGEYTIY
TRBJ2-1 TRBD2 TRBV2 ASSLRTSGGWETYEQF
TRBJ1-1 TRBD1 TRBV6-5 ASHRGGGTEAF
TRBJ1-2 - TRBV27 ASSPRGLYGYT
TRBJ1-1 TRBD1 TRBV6-5 ASRRDSLNTEAF
TRBJ2-5 TRBD1 TRBV27 ASSSLTGGLETQY
TRBJ2-7 - TRBV7-9 ASSLTGVNEQY
TRBJ2-1 TRBD2 TRBV6-2/TRBV6-3 ASSQVGGASEQF
TRBJ2-4 - TRBV6-5 ASSYGGGKNIQY
TRBJ1-5 TRBD1 TRBV5-1 ASSATGDSNQPQH
TRBJ2-7 TRBD2 TRBV4-1 ASSQATSGRPYAQY
TRBJ2-2 TRBD1 TRBV5-8 ASSPGGNTGELF
TRBJ2-1 TRBD1 TRBV24-1 ATSETRGIFGSYNEQF
TRBJ1-1 - TRBV9 ASSPREGMNTEAF
TRBJ2-7 TRBD2 TRBV4-2 ASSQGGGTGIFEQY
TRBJ1-1 - TRBV30 AWSVHPNTEAF
TRBJ2-2 TRBD1 TRBV5-1 ASSLIGTGSEELF
TRBJ1-3 TRBD1 TRBV2 ASSELQGGGGNTIY
TRBJ2-1 TRBD2 TRBV5-5 ASSFAGGGAQEQF
TRBJ2-1 TRBD2 TRBV9 ASSVAGGPFRNEQF
TRBJ1-5 - TRBV4-2 ASSQDGQSDQPQH
TRBJ2-5 TRBD2 TRBV3-1/TRBV3-2 ASSQDLVAGGVETQY
TRBJ1-2 - TRBV15 ATSSTGVGYGYT
TRBJ2-5 TRBD2 TRBV3-1/TRBV3-2 ASSQDGSGVGGAQY
TRBJ2-3 TRBD2 TRBV5-4 ASSLDPTGRLASTDTQY
TRBJ2-2 - TRBV15 ATSRGPETGELF
TRBJ2-5 - TRBV25-1 ASRSAGSQETQY